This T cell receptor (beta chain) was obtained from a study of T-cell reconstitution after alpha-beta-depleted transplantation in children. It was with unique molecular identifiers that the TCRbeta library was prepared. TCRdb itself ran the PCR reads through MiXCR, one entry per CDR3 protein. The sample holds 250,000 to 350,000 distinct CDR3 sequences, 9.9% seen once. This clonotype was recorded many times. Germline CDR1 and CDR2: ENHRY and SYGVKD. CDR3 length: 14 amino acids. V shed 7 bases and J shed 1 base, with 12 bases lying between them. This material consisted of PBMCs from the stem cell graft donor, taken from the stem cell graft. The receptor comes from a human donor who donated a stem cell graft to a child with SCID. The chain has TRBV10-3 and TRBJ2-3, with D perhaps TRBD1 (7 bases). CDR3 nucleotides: TGTGCCATCACCCAGGGGGAGGGCACAGATACGCAGTATTTT. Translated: CAITQGEGTDTQYF.